A selection of T cell receptor beta chains follows, all from one sample in a study of blood T cells in healthy people across ages. Via MiXCR, TCRdb re-called the 5' RACE reads, giving one row per CDR3 protein. The profile shows 650,000 to 1,000,000 distinct CDR3 sequences, under 40% of them singletons. Sequenced: blood. Every receptor here comes from a man younger than 35 in good health. Both conserved end residues are part of each CDR3. D genes are given only for firm matches. Clone size, where shown, is once, few, many, or a class for clones that have expanded.

V	J	D	size	CDR3	DNA
TRBV5-1	TRBJ2-1	TRBD2	NA	CTSSSLAVSYNEQFF	TGCACCAGCAGCTCTCTAGCGGTCTCCTACAATGAGCAGTTCTTC
TRBV30	TRBJ1-6	NA	few	CAWTLGESPLHF	TGTGCCTGGACCCTAGGAGAATCACCCCTCCACTTT
TRBV5-1	TRBJ2-1	NA	few	CASSLTEGIYEQFF	TGCGCCAGCAGCTTGACGGAGGGGATCTATGAGCAGTTCTTC
TRBV2	TRBJ2-1	NA	many	CASSGVGPFDEQFF	TGTGCCAGCAGTGGGGTGGGGCCCTTCGATGAGCAGTTCTTC
TRBV20-1	TRBJ1-5	NA	NA	CSARQGIGNQPQHF	TGCAGTGCTAGACAGGGCATTGGCAATCAGCCCCAGCATTTT
TRBV7-9	TRBJ2-1	NA	once	CASSSGDRSYNEQFF	TGTGCCAGCAGTTCGGGGGACCGCTCCTACAATGAGCAGTTCTTC
TRBV14	TRBJ2-5	NA	NA	CASSQVSSKETQYF	TGTGCCAGCAGCCAAGTTAGCTCCAAAGAGACCCAGTACTTC
TRBV5-1	TRBJ2-7	NA	NA	CASSPTSVYEQYF	TGCGCCAGCAGCCCAACTAGTGTGTACGAGCAGTACTTC
TRBV7-9	TRBJ2-3	TRBD1	once	CASSFNRDRGSGDTQYF	TGTGCCAGCAGCTTTAACCGGGACAGGGGTTCGGGAGATACGCAGTATTTT
TRBV7-9	TRBJ2-3	TRBD2	few	CASSMGLAGLERGYF	TGTGCCAGCAGCATGGGACTAGCGGGCCTAGAAAGGGGGTATTTT
TRBV6-5	TRBJ1-6	NA	few	CASSRDPEVSPLHF	TGTGCCAGCAGTCGGGACCCGGAGGTTTCACCCCTCCACTTT
TRBV7-2	TRBJ2-1	NA	NA	CASSLVRAILRNEQFF	TGTGCCAGCAGCTTAGTCAGGGCCATCCTCCGCAATGAGCAGTTCTTC
TRBV20-1	TRBJ2-5	NA	many	CSARTVTSPRQIVQETQYF	TGCAGTGCTAGAACCGTTACCTCCCCCCGCCAGATAGTCCAAGAGACCCAGTACTTC
TRBV12-3/TRBV12-4	TRBJ1-5	NA	NA	CASSLGKNQPQHF	TGTGCCAGCAGTTTGGGAAAGAATCAGCCCCAGCATTTT
TRBV20-1	TRBJ1-1	NA	few	CSARDPGGVTEAFF	TGCAGTGCTAGAGATCCAGGCGGGGTCACTGAAGCTTTCTTT
TRBV7-6	TRBJ1-2	NA	many	CASSLEVPPIQDGYTF	TGTGCCAGCAGCTTAGAGGTCCCTCCGATCCAGGATGGCTACACCTTC
TRBV5-1	TRBJ2-5	NA	NA	CASSWGQSQETQYF	TGCGCCAGCAGCTGGGGGCAATCCCAGGAGACCCAGTACTTC
TRBV2	TRBJ2-4	NA	NA	CASSGIQGRGNIQYF	TGTGCCAGCAGTGGAATTCAGGGGCGGGGAAACATTCAGTACTTC
TRBV4-3	TRBJ2-1	TRBD2	few	CASSQASSGGRGVYNEQFF	TGCGCCAGCAGCCAAGCTTCCAGCGGGGGCCGGGGGGTCTACAATGAGCAGTTCTTC
TRBV14	TRBJ2-7	NA	NA	CASRPGGWEQYF	TGTGCCAGCAGGCCAGGGGGGTGGGAGCAGTACTTC
TRBV9	TRBJ2-5	NA	NA	CASSAGQTIQETQYF	TGTGCCAGCAGCGCCGGACAGACTATCCAAGAGACCCAGTACTTC
TRBV14	TRBJ2-5	NA	many	CASSQDRDGETQYF	TGTGCCAGCAGCCAAGATCGGGACGGAGAGACCCAGTACTTC
TRBV7-8	TRBJ2-5	NA	NA	CASSPLALETQYF	TGTGCCAGCAGCCCTCTAGCATTGGAGACCCAGTACTTC
TRBV12-3/TRBV12-4	TRBJ2-5	NA	NA	CASSLGGDSETQYF	TGTGCCAGCAGTTTAGGGGGGGACAGCGAGACCCAGTACTTC
TRBV21-1	TRBJ2-1	NA	few	CASSTPRGLAGEQFF	TGTGCCAGCAGCACTCCTAGGGGCCTAGCGGGGGAGCAGTTCTTC
TRBV10-3	TRBJ2-7	TRBD1	NA	CAISEGTGFYEQYF	TGTGCCATCAGTGAAGGGACAGGATTTTACGAGCAGTACTTC
TRBV29-1	TRBJ1-2	TRBD1	NA	CSVSQGALGYTF	TGCAGCGTTAGCCAGGGGGCTCTAGGCTACACCTTC
TRBV13	TRBJ2-3	TRBD2	few	CASSLRKRGATLSTDTQYF	TGTGCCAGCAGCTTAAGGAAGCGGGGGGCAACCCTTAGCACAGATACGCAGTATTTT
TRBV7-2	TRBJ2-7	NA	NA	CASSLQGLAAGNEQYF	TGTGCCAGCAGCCTCCAGGGGTTAGCGGCCGGGAATGAGCAGTACTTC
TRBV7-8	TRBJ2-3	NA	once	CASSVGEIDTQYF	TGTGCCAGCAGCGTAGGGGAAATAGATACGCAGTATTTT
TRBV7-2	TRBJ1-5	NA	few	CASSLPPGSNQPQHF	TGTGCCAGCAGCTTACCCCCGGGTAGCAATCAGCCCCAGCATTTT
TRBV29-1	TRBJ2-3	NA	many	CSVFLSGTKDTQYF	TGCAGCGTTTTCCTGTCCGGGACCAAGGATACGCAGTATTTT
TRBV28	TRBJ2-5	NA	NA	CASTQWGVSGQETQYF	TGTGCCAGCACCCAATGGGGGGTTTCGGGCCAGGAGACCCAGTACTTC
TRBV5-1	TRBJ1-1	NA	NA	CASSPRAASNTEAFF	TGCGCCAGCAGCCCACGGGCGGCCTCGAACACTGAAGCTTTCTTT
TRBV7-2	TRBJ1-2	NA	few	CASSFAQPANRGGYTF	TGTGCCAGCAGCTTTGCCCAGCCAGCAAATAGGGGGGGCTACACCTTC
TRBV5-1	TRBJ2-2	NA	NA	CATRLVSTGELFF	TGCGCCACAAGACTAGTTTCCACCGGGGAGCTGTTTTTT
TRBV7-2	TRBJ2-7	TRBD2	NA	CASSFGGAYEQYF	TGTGCCAGCAGCTTTGGGGGGGCCTACGAGCAGTACTTC
TRBV10-3	TRBJ2-7	NA	NA	CAISEGPRAYEQYF	TGTGCCATCAGTGAGGGCCCTCGGGCCTACGAGCAGTACTTC
TRBV20-1	TRBJ2-3	NA	NA	CSASRASINTDTQYF	TGCAGTGCTAGTCGTGCTTCTATTAACACAGATACGCAGTATTTT
TRBV6-6	TRBJ1-5	NA	NA	CASSYSPDQPQHF	TGTGCCAGCAGTTACTCGCCGGATCAGCCCCAGCATTTT
TRBV7-2	TRBJ1-4	NA	few	CASSLGQENEKLFF	TGTGCCAGCAGCTTAGGCCAAGAAAATGAAAAACTGTTTTTT
TRBV2	TRBJ2-7	TRBD2	few	CASSGRLAGVRQYF	TGTGCCAGCAGTGGGAGACTAGCGGGGGTGAGACAGTACTTC
TRBV7-2	TRBJ2-5	TRBD1	NA	CASSLVTGVGETQYF	TGTGCCAGCAGCTTAGTGACAGGGGTCGGCGAGACCCAGTACTTC
TRBV6-2/TRBV6-3	TRBJ2-3	NA	NA	CASSDQGGTQYF	TGTGCCAGCAGTGACCAGGGAGGTACGCAGTATTTT
TRBV3-1	TRBJ1-4	NA	NA	CASSSSGERADEKLFF	TGTGCCAGCAGCTCCTCGGGGGAGAGGGCTGATGAAAAACTGTTTTTT
TRBV29-1	TRBJ1-1	NA	once	CSVGIDRVVAEAFF	TGCAGCGTTGGCATCGATCGGGTAGTGGCTGAAGCTTTCTTT
TRBV20-1	TRBJ1-6	TRBD1	NA	CSARAGTAISPLHF	TGCAGTGCTAGAGCCGGGACAGCTATTTCACCCCTCCACTTT
TRBV20-1	TRBJ2-1	NA	NA	CSARDRVEVTYNEQFF	TGCAGTGCTAGAGACCGAGTGGAGGTGACCTACAATGAGCAGTTCTTC
TRBV7-9	TRBJ1-6	NA	NA	CASSLEHNSPLHF	TGTGCCAGCAGCTTAGAACACAATTCACCCCTCCACTTT
TRBV12-5	TRBJ2-1	NA	NA	CASASPMGGQFF	TGTGCTAGTGCGTCCCCCATGGGGGGGCAGTTCTTC
TRBV24-1	TRBJ2-1	NA	NA	CATSDQLFNEQFF	TGTGCCACCAGTGATCAACTCTTTAATGAGCAGTTCTTC